This T cell receptor (beta chain) was observed in a study of control samples from healthy donors and cancer patients. Repertoires were generated with immunoSEQ multiplex PCR, while TCRdb's copy carries only in-frame clones and drops some. The top ten hold about 1.9% of the sample, which has some 80,000 clones, about 90% seen once. Germline lookup yields CDR1 ENHRY and CDR2 SYGVKD. Between the trimmed V and J ends, which lost 6 bases and 7 bases, there was a span of 27 bases. CDR3 length: 17 amino acids. Sequences were obtained from PBMCs. The TCR sequence derives from a woman aged 55-69 years with head and neck cancer. This chain uses TRBV10-3 with TRBJ1-1, with a tentative D call TRBD1 (5 bases). CDR3 in DNA: TGTGCCATCAGGCCGAGGAGGACGGAGGACAACATATATGAAGCTTTCTTT. Translated: CAIRPRRTEDNIYEAFF.